The clone carrying this T cell receptor beta chain was counted ten times or more. Antigen: not known. The sample belongs to a study of identical twins. General observations from the study: The study found that models underestimated out-of-frame TCR alpha sharing in monozygotic twins. Some out-of-frame alpha sequences were shared by twins, and these showed excess low generation probability. With abundant cord blood beta clonotypes, insertions were fewer; memory repertoires showed no such pattern.

Each cDNA held unique molecular identifiers, and template switching gave it a universal primer site. MiXCR, run by TCRdb on the 5' RACE reads, gives a single entry per CDR3 protein. The sample carries approximately 690,000 distinct CDR3 sequences, roughly 6% recorded once. This CDR3 has 18 amino acids. With V trimmed by 6 bases and J by 2 bases, 11 bases remained unmatched. This sequence was found in a man aged 18 to 29 in good health. The chain recombines TRBV12-3 or TRBV12-4 with TRBJ2-3; 13 bases are a match to TRBD2. The sample consisted of naive T cells sorted from blood. CDR3 sequence reads: CASRRLAGGPKNTDTQYF. The CDR3 nucleotides read TGTGCCAGCAGGCGACTAGCGGGAGGCCCCAAGAACACAGATACGCAGTATTTT.